This TCR beta chain was captured by sequencing in a study of shared clonotypes between healthy human individuals. Replicate PCRs for sorted subsets used about 200 ng DNA; this equaled tens of thousands of T cell genomes. This table comes from immunoSEQ multiplex PCR, and its TCRdb copy is limited to in-frame clones, with some not included. The top ten hold 0.9% to 1.5% of the sample, which has under 2,000,000 clones, about 94% seen once. Germline CDR1 and CDR2: MNHEY and SMNVEV (reference sequence). V lost 2 bases, J lost 6 bases, and 4 bases stayed unmatched. This CDR3 has 14 amino acids. As defined, naive CD8 cells were CD45RO-negative and positively selected for CCR7, with terminally differentiated effector memory CD45RA+ cells excluded. In the case of this clone: Its target is not known.

Notes on the study in general: Naive subsets generally had larger estimated richness than memory subsets.

The V and J genes are TRBV27 and TRBJ2-3; 8 bases align to TRBD2. The sequence was obtained from a man younger than 30 in good health. Sequenced sample: naive CD8+ T cells sorted from blood. The CDR3 reads CASSLIAGGDTQYF. CDR3 nucleotides: TGTGCCAGCAGTTTAATTGCGGGAGGCGATACGCAGTATTTT.